This TCR beta chain was retrieved from a study of OX40 agonist ivuxolimab in advanced cancers. Produced via immunoSEQ multiplex PCR; TCRdb's table is partial and in-frame only. Among about 74,000 clones listed, about 89% were seen once. The germline gives CDR1 LNHDA, CDR2 SQIVND (reference sequence). CDR3 length equals 14 residues. Trimming removed 6 bases at V and 5 bases at J, with 14 bases between. The starting material was CD4+ or CD8+ T cells sorted from blood, obtained in a trial of the OX40 agonist ivuxolimab. The genes are TRBV19 and TRBJ1-5; TRBD1 might be the D (6 bases). The TCR comes from an adult with an advanced solid tumor such as melanoma, head and neck, liver or kidney cancer. This CDR3 is CASRIQGLDQPQHF. The CDR3, as DNA: TGTGCCAGTAGGATACAGGGATTGGATCAGCCCCAGCATTTT.